The clone carrying this T cell receptor beta chain showed up just once. As yet, its antigen is unknown. The data were obtained in a study of shared clonotypes between healthy human individuals. This CDR3 is 15 amino acids long. The germline gives CDR1 MNHEY, CDR2 SVGAGI. Trimming cost V 2 bases and J 8 bases, with 16 bases left between them. Genomic DNA of every subset was divided equally among multiple immunoSEQ plates. Clones were sequenced by immunoSEQ multiplex PCR, and TCRdb holds only the in-frame ones, with some missing. The profile shows 100,000 or so clones, about 72% of them singletons. Study-wide results and caveats: The four-donor shared clonotypes exceeded non-shared clonotypes in generation probability, with non-shared ones scoring lower.

The sequenced sample consisted of memory CD8+ T cells sorted from blood. Documented subset: CD45RO+ cells pooled with CCR7-negative TemRA cells. This clonotype was sampled from a woman aged 25 to 39 in good health. The chain recombines TRBV6-5 with TRBJ2-1, with a tentative D call TRBD1 (6 bases). The CDR3: CASSYRPQGSHEQFF. The CDR3, as DNA: TGTGCCAGCAGTTACCGCCCACAGGGCTCCCATGAGCAGTTCTTC.